Sequencing of this T cell receptor (beta chain) was carried out in a study of blood T cells in healthy people across ages. Study conclusions and caveats: PBMCs left unsorted prevented a conclusive naive versus antigen-experienced comparison. Long-lived donors exceeded aged donors in naive CD4+ cells and diversity.

For the second PCR, which ran for about 7 to 11 cycles, a sample-barcoded 5' primer and a J-beta primer mix were used. TCRdb reanalysed the 5' RACE reads using MiXCR and keeps one entry per CDR3 protein. This repertoire shows fewer than 2,000,000 distinct CDR3 sequences, approximately 40% found once; its top ten account for 23%. Comments on this clonotype: The target antigen is unknown.

No fewer than 5.5 micrograms of total RNA were isolated from every sample. CDR1 is SGHTA and CDR2 is FQGNSA in the germline V gene. The CDR3 runs 17 residues. Trimming took 5 bases from V and 5 from J, leaving 24 bases between them. This chain connects TRBV7-2 to TRBJ2-5; perhaps TRBD2 as D (6 bases). This clonotype was obtained from a human donor in good health. Material for sequencing was blood. In DNA, the CDR3 is TGTGCCAGCAGCCCCAGACCGGGAACCCTTGGGGGGGAGACCCAGTACTTC. This translates into CASSPRPGTLGGETQYF.